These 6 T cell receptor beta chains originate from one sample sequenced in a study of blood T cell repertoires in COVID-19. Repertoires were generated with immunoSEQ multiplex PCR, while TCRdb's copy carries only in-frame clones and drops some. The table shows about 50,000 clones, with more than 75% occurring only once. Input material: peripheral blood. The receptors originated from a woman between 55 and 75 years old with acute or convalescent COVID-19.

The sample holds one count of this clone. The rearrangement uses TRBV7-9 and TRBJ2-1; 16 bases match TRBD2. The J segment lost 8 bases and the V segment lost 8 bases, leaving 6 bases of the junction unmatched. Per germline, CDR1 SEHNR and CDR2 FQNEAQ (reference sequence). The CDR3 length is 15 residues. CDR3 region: CASRIGTSGRDEQFF. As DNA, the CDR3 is TGTGCCAGCCGAATTGGGACTAGCGGGAGGGATGAGCAGTTCTTC.

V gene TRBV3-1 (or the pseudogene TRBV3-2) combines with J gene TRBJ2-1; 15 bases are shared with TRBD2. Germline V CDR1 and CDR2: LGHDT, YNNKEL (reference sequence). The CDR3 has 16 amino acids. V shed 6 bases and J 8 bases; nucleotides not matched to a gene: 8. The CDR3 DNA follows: TGTGCCAGCAGGCACGGGACTAGCGGGAGGATCGATGAGCAGTTCTTC. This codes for CASRHGTSGRIDEQFF.

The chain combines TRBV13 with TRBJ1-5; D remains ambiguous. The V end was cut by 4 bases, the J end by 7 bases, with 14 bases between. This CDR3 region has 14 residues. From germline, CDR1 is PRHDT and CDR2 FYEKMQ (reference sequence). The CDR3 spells CASSSTELGQPQHF. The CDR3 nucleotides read TGTGCCAGCAGCTCGACTGAGCTCGGGCAGCCCCAGCATTTT.

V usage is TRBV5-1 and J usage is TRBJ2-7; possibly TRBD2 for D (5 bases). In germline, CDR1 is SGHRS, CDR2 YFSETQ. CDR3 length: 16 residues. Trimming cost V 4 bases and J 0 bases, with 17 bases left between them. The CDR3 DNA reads TGCGCCAGCAGCCCGACCCCTACGGGGAACTCCTACGAGCAGTACTTC. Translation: CASSPTPTGNSYEQYF.

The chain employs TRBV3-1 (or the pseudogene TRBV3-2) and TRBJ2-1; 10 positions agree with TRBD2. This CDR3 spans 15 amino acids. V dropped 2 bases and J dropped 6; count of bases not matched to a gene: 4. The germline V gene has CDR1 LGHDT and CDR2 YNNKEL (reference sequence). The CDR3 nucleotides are TGTGCCAGCAGCCAAACTAGCGGGAAGAGCAATGAGCAGTTCTTC. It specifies CASSQTSGKSNEQFF.

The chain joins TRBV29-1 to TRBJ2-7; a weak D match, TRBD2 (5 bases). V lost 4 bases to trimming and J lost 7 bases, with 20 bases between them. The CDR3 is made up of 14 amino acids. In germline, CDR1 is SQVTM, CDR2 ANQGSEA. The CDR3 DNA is TGCAGCGTTGGATCCAGCGGCGTTTCCAGGGAGCAGTACTTC. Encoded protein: CSVGSSGVSREQYF.